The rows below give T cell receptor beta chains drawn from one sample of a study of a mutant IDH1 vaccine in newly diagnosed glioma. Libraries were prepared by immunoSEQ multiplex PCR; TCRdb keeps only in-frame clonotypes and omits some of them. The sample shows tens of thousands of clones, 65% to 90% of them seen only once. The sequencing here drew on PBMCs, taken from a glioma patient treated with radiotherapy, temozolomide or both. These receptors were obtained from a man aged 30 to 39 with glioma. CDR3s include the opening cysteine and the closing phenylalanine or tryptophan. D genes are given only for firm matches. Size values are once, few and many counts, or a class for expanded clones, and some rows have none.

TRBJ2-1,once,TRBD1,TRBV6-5,CASSYYGTGKSNEQFF,TGTGCCAGCAGTTACTATGGGACAGGCAAAAGCAATGAGCAGTTCTTC
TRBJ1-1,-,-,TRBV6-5,CASSYGRVLNTEAFF,TGTGCCAGCAGTTACGGTCGGGTACTGAACACTGAAGCTTTCTTT
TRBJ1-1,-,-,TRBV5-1,CASRTGGTGNTEAFF,TGCGCCAGCAGAACCGGCGGGACCGGGAACACTGAAGCTTTCTTT
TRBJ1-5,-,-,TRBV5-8,CASSLGQGYQPQHF,TGTGCCAGCAGCTTGGGGCAGGGGTATCAGCCCCAGCATTTT
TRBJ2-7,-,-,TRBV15,CATSSTGHPTYEQYF,TGTGCCACCAGCAGTACGGGCCACCCGACCTACGAGCAGTACTTC
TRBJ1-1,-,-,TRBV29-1,CSVEPQGTEAFF,TGCAGCGTTGAACCACAGGGTACAGAAGCTTTCTTT
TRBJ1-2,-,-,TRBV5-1,CASSLGTVGDGYTF,TGCGCCAGCAGCTTGGGGACCGTCGGAGATGGCTACACCTTC
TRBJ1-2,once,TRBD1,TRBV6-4,CASSDGRSTGMVGYTF,TGTGCCAGCAGTGATGGGCGGTCGACAGGGATGGTTGGCTACACCTTC
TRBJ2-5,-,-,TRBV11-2,CASSLVPAPGQETQYF,TGTGCCAGCAGCTTAGTCCCTGCCCCGGGTCAAGAGACCCAGTACTTC
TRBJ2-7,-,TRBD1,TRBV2,CASSEGQFYEQYF,TGTGCCAGCAGTGAGGGACAGTTCTACGAGCAGTACTTC
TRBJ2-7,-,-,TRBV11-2,CASSRTVSSYEQYF,TGTGCCAGCAGCCGGACAGTAAGCTCCTACGAGCAGTACTTC
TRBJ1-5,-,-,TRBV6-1,CASIDGYNQPQHF,TGTGCCAGCATAGACGGTTACAATCAGCCCCAGCATTTT
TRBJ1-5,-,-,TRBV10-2,CASSVQGGQPQHF,TGCGCCAGCAGTGTGCAGGGCGGTCAGCCCCAGCATTTT
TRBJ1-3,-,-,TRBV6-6,CASRLKQEPGNTIYF,TGTGCCAGCAGACTTAAACAGGAACCCGGAAACACCATATATTTT
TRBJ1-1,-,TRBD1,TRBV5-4,CASRLDRDTEAFF,TGTGCCAGCAGGCTGGACAGGGACACTGAAGCTTTCTTT
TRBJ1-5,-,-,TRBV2,CASRAPQGYSNQPQHF,TGTGCCAGCAGGGCTCCTCAGGGATATAGCAATCAGCCCCAGCATTTT
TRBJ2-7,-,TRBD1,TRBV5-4,CASSLRIKTGISYEQYF,TGTGCCAGCAGCTTGCGTATTAAGACAGGGATATCCTACGAGCAGTACTTC
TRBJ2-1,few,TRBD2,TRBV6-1,CASSELRLAGGDEQFF,TGTGCCAGCAGTGAACTCCGACTAGCGGGGGGCGATGAGCAGTTCTTC
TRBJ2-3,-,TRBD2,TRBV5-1,CASRRTSGGAGDTQYF,TGCGCCAGCAGACGGACTAGCGGGGGGGCTGGAGATACGCAGTATTTT
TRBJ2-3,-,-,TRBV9,CASSGLTRTDTQYF,TGTGCCAGCAGCGGATTAACCCGCACAGATACGCAGTATTTT
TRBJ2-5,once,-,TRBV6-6,CASSPRRGEETQYF,TGTGCCAGCAGCCCCCGGCGGGGAGAGGAGACCCAGTACTTC
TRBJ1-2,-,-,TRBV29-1,CSVEDASNWANDGYTF,TGCAGCGTTGAAGATGCCTCGAATTGGGCCAACGATGGCTACACCTTC
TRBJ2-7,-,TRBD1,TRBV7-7,CASSSTGTGDITLHF,TGTGCCAGCAGCTCCACCGGGACAGGGGACATCACCCTACACTTC
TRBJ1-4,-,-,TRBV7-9,CASGPDATNEKLFF,TGTGCCAGCGGGCCCGATGCAACTAATGAAAAACTGTTTTTT
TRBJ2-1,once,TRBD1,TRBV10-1,CASSAGTVYNEQFF,TGCGCCAGCAGTGCCGGGACAGTATACAATGAGCAGTTCTTC
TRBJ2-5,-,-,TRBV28,CASNGFGETQYF,TGTGCCAGCAACGGGTTCGGCGAGACCCAGTACTTC
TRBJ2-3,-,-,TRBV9,CASSVGWGSTDTQYF,TGTGCCAGCAGCGTAGGGTGGGGGAGCACAGATACGCAGTATTTT
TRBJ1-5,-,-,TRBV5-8,CASRQGQLNQPQHF,TGTGCCAGCAGGCAAGGACAGCTCAATCAGCCCCAGCATTTT
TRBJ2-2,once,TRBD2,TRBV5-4,CASSRGGSTGELFF,TGTGCCAGCAGCCGGGGGGGATCGACCGGGGAGCTGTTTTTT
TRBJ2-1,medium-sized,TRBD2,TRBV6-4,CASSGTSGEVDEQFF,TGTGCCAGCAGCGGGACTAGCGGGGAAGTTGATGAGCAGTTCTTC
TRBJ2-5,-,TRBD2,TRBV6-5,CASIRRGGTRETQYF,TGTGCCAGCATACGGCGGGGGGGGACCAGGGAGACCCAGTACTTC
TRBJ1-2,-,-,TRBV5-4,CASSLSDGPNYGYTF,TGTGCCAGCAGCTTATCGGACGGACCGAACTATGGCTACACCTTC
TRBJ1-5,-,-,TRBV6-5,CASSPTGYQPQHF,TGTGCCAGCAGCCCGACAGGTTATCAGCCCCAGCATTTT
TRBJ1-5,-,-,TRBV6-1,CASIRVPNQPQHF,TGTGCCAGCATCCGGGTTCCCAATCAGCCCCAGCATTTT
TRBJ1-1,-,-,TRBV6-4,CASSLTGGGTEAFF,TGTGCCAGCAGCTTAACAGGAGGGGGTACTGAAGCTTTCTTT
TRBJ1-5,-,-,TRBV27,CASSLGGVNQPQHF,TGTGCCAGCAGTTTAGGGGGCGTGAATCAGCCCCAGCATTTT
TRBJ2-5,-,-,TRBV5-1,CASSLASMAAETQYF,TGCGCCAGCAGCTTGGCCTCTATGGCGGCGGAGACCCAGTACTTC
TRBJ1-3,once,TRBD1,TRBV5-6,CASSPDRGSRNTIYF,TGTGCCAGCAGTCCAGACAGGGGGTCAAGAAACACCATATATTTT
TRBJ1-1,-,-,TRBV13,CASSSGMKDLAFF,TGTGCCAGCAGTTCGGGCATGAAAGATTTGGCTTTCTTT
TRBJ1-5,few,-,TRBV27,CASRQGSQPQHF,TGTGCCAGCAGGCAGGGGAGTCAGCCCCAGCATTTT
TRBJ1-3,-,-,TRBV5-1,CASGSPGNTIYF,TGCGCCAGCGGCTCACCAGGAAACACCATATATTTT
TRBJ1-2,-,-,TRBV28,CASLPLQGTGGYTF,TGTGCCAGCCTACCTCTGCAGGGAACTGGCGGCTACACCTTC
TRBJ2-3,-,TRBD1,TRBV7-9,CASSRTGLAPDTQYF,TGTGCCAGCAGCCGGACAGGTTTAGCTCCAGATACGCAGTATTTT
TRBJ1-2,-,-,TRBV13,CASSSQGWKSYGYTF,TGTGCCAGCAGCTCGCAGGGGTGGAAGAGCTATGGCTACACCTTC
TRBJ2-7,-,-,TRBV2,CASRLGTPAYEQYF,TGTGCCAGCAGACTCGGGACACCTGCCTACGAGCAGTACTTC
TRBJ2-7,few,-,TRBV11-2,CASSLAGTYEQYF,TGTGCCAGCAGCTTAGCAGGGACCTACGAGCAGTACTTC
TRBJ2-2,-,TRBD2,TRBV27,CASREAGYGELFF,TGTGCCAGCAGAGAAGCGGGGTACGGGGAGCTGTTTTTT
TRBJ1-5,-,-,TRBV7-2,CASSLVVGVGNQPQHF,TGTGCCAGCAGCTTAGTAGTCGGGGTGGGCAATCAGCCCCAGCATTTT
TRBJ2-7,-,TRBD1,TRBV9,CASSLHTGQGYEQYF,TGTGCCAGCAGCCTTCACACGGGACAGGGGTACGAGCAGTACTTC
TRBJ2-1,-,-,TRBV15,CATSRGGASYNEQFF,TGTGCCACCAGCAGAGGAGGGGCAAGCTACAATGAGCAGTTCTTC
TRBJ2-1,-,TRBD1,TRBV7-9,CASRSGTGAKHNEQFF,TGTGCCAGCAGGTCCGGGACAGGGGCGAAACACAATGAGCAGTTCTTC